This T cell receptor beta chain was obtained from a study of vaccination and CD4 T cells after COVID-19 (dated by TCRdb to between 2021 and 2023). Notes on the research overall: In the convalescent cohort there were six males and four females, among whom were two Hispanic individuals, seven Caucasians, two Asians and one multiracial person. Each participant got two doses of either the Pfizer-BioNTech BNT162b2 vaccine (n=8) or the Moderna mRNA-1273 vaccine (n=2). Post-COVID blood samples from convalescent patients were collected a median of around 110 days after diagnosis, with a range of 35 to 161 days. Post-vaccine blood samples were taken a median of roughly 75 days after the second vaccine dose, with a range of roughly 13 to 250 days. The cultures were stimulated with overlapping spike peptide pools from SARS-CoV-2 and from the common cold coronaviruses HCoV-NL63, HCoV-OC43 and HCoV-229E. Control cultures received a CEFX viral epitope pool as the positive control, an HIV-1 Nef peptide pool as the negative control, or no peptide. In ten to eleven COVID-19 convalescent patients and a handful of infection-naive healthy vaccine recipients, the spike-specific CD4+ TCR repertoire before mRNA vaccination was compared with the repertoire after mRNA vaccination. At the TCR clonotype level, an earlier paper using these donors assessed memory CD4+ T cell crossreactivity between SARS-CoV-2 and common cold coronavirus spike proteins. Results and caveats for the whole study, not just this receptor: Nearly all vaccine-specific clones in convalescent patients (304 of 307) were mono-reactive for SARS-CoV-2 spike rather than cross-reactive with common cold coronaviruses. Relatively few convalescent patients were included in the study, and early timepoints after natural infection were not analyzed. Among convalescent patients, a median about 86% of the SARS-CoV-2-reactive clones seen after vaccination appeared only after vaccination, which suggests priming specific to the vaccine. The median count of SARS-CoV-2-reactive clonotypes went up from about 23 after infection to roughly 38 after vaccination, although the change was not significant.

Library preparation used PCR. DNA from cultured CD4+ T cells underwent TCR sequencing with the Oncomine TCR Beta short-read assay at the Johns Hopkins FTIC core. Genomic DNA was extracted from the cultured CD4+ T cells with the QIAamp micro DNA kit. Oncomine TCR Beta libraries from cultured CD4+ T cells were pooled with unique dual indexes and sequenced on an Illumina iSeq 100. As for the authors' bioinformatics: Non-productive sequences were removed, and CDR3s not starting with C, not ending with F or W, or shorter than 7 amino acids were discarded. Antigen-specific clonotypes were identified using the MANAFEST web application through comparison of peptide-stimulated wells with reference and other culture wells. An FDR below 0.05, an odds ratio above 5, and a productive frequency above 0.1% in at least two of three replicate wells were required for clones to be considered positive. A clonotype counted as cross-reactive if it showed significant expansion both in the SARS-CoV-2 spike wells and in at least one common cold coronavirus spike condition. Levenshtein distances (stringdist) and unrooted phylogenetic trees (ape) in R version 3.6.1 were used to assess CDR3 homology. TCRdb reprocessing: public reads trimmed at Q25 with fastp, clones called with MiXCR, in-frame beta chains kept. Rows are combined by CDR3 protein, so each entry shows the most common genes and DNA. The V and J calls shown here were made by TCRdb, not taken from the authors' results. The sample includes thousands of distinct CDR3 sequences, with approximately 60% observed a single time. The ten biggest clones cover 60% to 85% of the sample.

The meaning of the sample's treatment or condition label: approximately nine-day PBMC culture with coronavirus spike peptide pools or control peptides (ViraFEST assay). CD4+ T cells from unexposed donors were collected before the COVID-19 pandemic (2011-2018). The study used the ViraFEST assay, which expanded antigen-specific T cells with peptide pools and then identified expanded clonotypes by TCR sequencing. About 2 million PBMCs per well were cultured in IMDM with approximately 5% human AB serum and approximately 10 IU/ml IL-2, plus 10 ug/ml peptide pools. On days 3 and 7, half of the culture medium was replaced with fresh IL-2-containing medium. After around 11 days of culture, CD4+ T cells were isolated by negative selection with the EasySep CD4+ T cell isolation kit. As cell numbers permitted, CD4+ T cells from unexposed donors were tested for reactivity to SARS-CoV-2 S and N and to four common cold coronavirus spike pools. Ficoll-Paque Plus gradient centrifugation was used to isolate PBMCs from whole blood, and the isolated PBMCs were then either used fresh or cryopreserved at -140C. Triplicate wells were generally used for each culture condition. The leukapheresis product used for the unexposed donors was purchased from a commercial source.

To note about this clonotype: The clone's antigen remains unknown. No per-base quality is available; no much larger clone lies one base away.

The germline V gene yields MNHEY for CDR1 and SVGEGT for CDR2. There are 12 amino acids in the CDR3, from cysteine to phenylalanine inclusive. CDR3 DNA only is kept here, 36 bases in frame from base 1. Trimming costs V 2 bases and J 5 bases, and their ends lie 6 bases apart. The rearrangement joined TRBV6-2 or TRBV6-3 to TRBJ1-2, with the identity of the D gene unclear. The origin of this receptor is a human donor in good health. Sequenced sample: CD4+ T cells from blood, cultured in vitro. The DNA sequence is TGTGCCAGCAGTTACGGGTGGTATGGCTACACCTTC. It specifies CASSYGWYGYTF.